The next 12 T cell receptor beta chains were all read from a single sample in a study of cytomegalovirus exposure and HLA in healthy donors. PCR was performed using 60 Vbeta and 13 Jbeta primers. The repertoire was sequenced with immunoSEQ multiplex PCR; TCRdb's copy has only in-frame clones and lacks some. The data show under 200,000 clones, approximately 86% seen once. Sequenced input: PBMCs. Source of these receptors: a woman younger than 30 in good health and CMV-seronegative.

The V call is TRBV19, the J call TRBJ2-2; D is perhaps TRBD2 (6 bases). V dropped 8 bases and J dropped 6 bases, with 10 bases sitting between them. From germline, CDR1 is LNHDA and CDR2 SQIVND (reference sequence). CDR3 length: 12 residues. The CDR3 spells CASPGVAGELFF. CDR3 bases: TGTGCCAGTCCGGGGGTGGCCGGGGAGCTGTTTTTT.

This clone appeared a single time. This sequence joins TRBV28 and TRBJ1-2; 11 bases are shared with TRBD1. CDR3 size: 16 residues. Trimming at V came to 2 bases and at J to 4 bases, leaving 6 bases not matched to a gene. CDR1 is MDHEN and CDR2 is SYDVKM in the germline V gene. The CDR3 region is CASSLRGDRGAYGYTF. DNA of the CDR3: TGTGCCAGCAGTTTACGGGGGGACAGGGGGGCCTATGGCTACACCTTC.

In regard to this clone: It is unclear where the CDR3 begins or ends on the DNA, so no DNA is shown, and the CDR3 is as TCRdb lists it. This chain uses TRBV2 with TRBJ1-5; TRBD1 is taken as the D call from the table, unchecked against the DNA. The CDR3 is 16 residues long, ends included. CDR1 and CDR2 from the germline V gene are SNHLY and FYNNEI. CDR3: CASSILGPIAGQPQHF.

The rearrangement uses TRBV5-1 and TRBJ2-5, with TRBD1 matching over 8 bases. The germline gives CDR1 SGHRS, CDR2 YFSETQ. The CDR3 sequence is 14 residues long. The V and J ends lost 2 bases and 2 bases, in that order; junction bases with no gene match: 2. CDR3 bases: TGCGCCAGCAGCTTTAACAGGGGGCAAGAGACCCAGTACTTC. Translated: CASSFNRGQETQYF.

The chain is built from TRBV6-1 and TRBJ1-1; D perhaps matches TRBD1 (6 bases). This CDR3 comprises 14 residues. The V and J ends lost 6 bases and 5 bases respectively, with 16 bases between them. The V gene's germline CDR1 is MNHNS and CDR2 SASEGT. Written as DNA, the CDR3 is TGTGCCAGCAGCCCAAGGGGGGGGGAGACTGAAGCTTTCTTT. Protein sequence: CASSPRGGETEAFF.

The V gene is TRBV11-3, the J gene TRBJ2-2, with TRBD2 as a possible D gene (6 bases). The CDR3 contains 18 residues. The germline V gene has CDR1 SGHNT and CDR2 YENEEA. The V gene lost 3 bases and the J gene lost 0 bases, with 17 bases spanning the gap. DNA of the CDR3: TGTGCCAGCAGCTTTTCCAGGGTTGGGGAGGCGAACACCGGGGAGCTGTTTTTT. Translation gives CASSFSRVGEANTGELFF. The entire variable domain, with the rest obtained from reference TRBV11-3 and TRBJ2-2, is as follows: EAGVVQSPRYKIIEKKQPVAFWCNPISGHNTLYWYLQNLGQGPELLIRYENEEAVDDSQLPKDRFSAERLKGVDSTLKIQPAELGDSAVYLCASSFSRVGEANTGELFFGEGSRLTVL.

V is TRBV4-1 and J is TRBJ2-4; D call uncertain. CDR1 and CDR2 (germline): MGHRA, YSYEKL. The V and J ends lost 2 bases and 9 bases respectively, with 8 bases between them. The CDR3 contains 12 residues. This CDR3 reads CASSQPWSIQYF. In DNA form, the CDR3 reads TGCGCCAGCAGCCAACCCTGGAGCATTCAGTACTTC.

V gene TRBV27 combines with J gene TRBJ2-2; 9 nucleotides line up with TRBD1. Trimming cost V 6 bases and J 6 bases; bases outside gene matches: 23. This CDR3 is 20 amino acids long. CDR1 MNHEY and CDR2 SMNVEV come from the germline V gene (reference sequence). The CDR3 bases are TGTGCCAGCAGGACTCCCCGCCCTCCGGGACAGGGCTACCCCGCCGGGGAGCTGTTTTTT. It encodes CASRTPRPPGQGYPAGELFF.

The V and J genes are TRBV7-9 and TRBJ1-1, with D hard to call. The CDR3 spans 13 residues. Per germline, CDR1 SEHNR and CDR2 FQNEAQ (reference sequence). The V gene lost 1 base and the J gene lost 7 bases, with 10 bases spanning the gap. CDR3 sequence (DNA): TGTGCCAGCAGCTTAGTAGCGGAAAGTGAAGCTTTCTTT. This codes for CASSLVAESEAFF.

V gene TRBV5-1 combines with J gene TRBJ1-4, with 9 bases aligning to TRBD1. This CDR3 contains 13 residues. With V trimmed by 4 bases and J by 7 bases, 2 bases remained unmatched. Germline CDR1 reads SGHRS; CDR2 reads YFSETQ. CDR3 sequence reads: CASSPGQGEKLFF. The CDR3 DNA reads as TGCGCCAGCAGCCCGGGACAGGGTGAAAAACTGTTTTTT.

J is TRBJ1-1 and V is TRBV19; 12 bases agree with TRBD1. Losses at the gene ends were 6 bases for V and 5 bases for J; bases not matched to a gene: 7. The germline CDR1 and CDR2 sequences are LNHDA and SQIVND (reference sequence). The CDR3 sequence is 15 residues long. Here the CDR3 DNA reads TGTGCCAGTAGCCGGGACAGGGGGCGAGAAACTGAAGCTTTCTTT. This gives the protein CASSRDRGRETEAFF.

V usage is TRBV6-4 and J usage is TRBJ1-2; tentative D call: TRBD1 (5 bases). This CDR3 comprises 13 residues. The germline V and J ends were trimmed by 3 bases and 7 bases, with 12 bases remaining between them. CDR1 is MRHNA, CDR2 SNTAGT, per germline. CDR3 in amino acids: CASSDSRVSGYTF. As DNA, the CDR3 is TGTGCCAGCAGTGATTCCAGGGTCAGTGGCTACACCTTC.